Sequencing of this T cell receptor beta chain was carried out in a study of T cell responses to AZD1222 COVID-19 vaccine. General study points: Donors were chiefly white British, with a greater number of females, and clonal diversity was perhaps underestimated. There were vaccine-associated CD4 TCRs across spike, dominant at 160-218 and 743-854.

Germline trimming cut 1 base from V and 4 bases from J; bases unmatched to any gene: 7. Germline V gene data show CDR1 as SGHDN and CDR2 as FVKESK. This CDR3 contains 15 residues. This clone was detected once. Its antigen is unidentified. Sequenced by immunoSEQ multiplex PCR; TCRdb stores in-frame clones only, minus some. The sample holds 250,000 to 300,000 clones, approximately 94% seen once. The clonotype comes from an adult who received the AZD1222 COVID-19 vaccine. The sample in question was peripheral blood, obtained 28 days after the second AZD1222 dose. This chain connects TRBV14 to TRBJ2-7; TRBD2 aligns across 7 bases. The CDR3 protein is CASSQVPGGIYEQYF. CDR3 in DNA: TGTGCCAGCAGCCAAGTCCCGGGGGGAATTTACGAGCAGTACTTC.